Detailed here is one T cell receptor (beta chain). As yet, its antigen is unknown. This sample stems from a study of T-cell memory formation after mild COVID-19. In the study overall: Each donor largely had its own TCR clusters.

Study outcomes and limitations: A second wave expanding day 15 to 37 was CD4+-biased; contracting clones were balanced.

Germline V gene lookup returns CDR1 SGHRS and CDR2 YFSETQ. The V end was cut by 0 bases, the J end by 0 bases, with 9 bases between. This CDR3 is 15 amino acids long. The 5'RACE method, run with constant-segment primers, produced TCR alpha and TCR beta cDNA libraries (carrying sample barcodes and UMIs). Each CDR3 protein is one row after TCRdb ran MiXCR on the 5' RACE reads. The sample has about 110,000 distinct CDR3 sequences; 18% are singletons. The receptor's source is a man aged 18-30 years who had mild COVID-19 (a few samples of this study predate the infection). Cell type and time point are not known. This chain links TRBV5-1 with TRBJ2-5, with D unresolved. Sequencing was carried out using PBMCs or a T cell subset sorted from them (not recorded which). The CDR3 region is CASSLVAGDQETQYF. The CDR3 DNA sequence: TGCGCCAGCAGCTTGGTTGCCGGAGACCAAGAGACCCAGTACTTC.